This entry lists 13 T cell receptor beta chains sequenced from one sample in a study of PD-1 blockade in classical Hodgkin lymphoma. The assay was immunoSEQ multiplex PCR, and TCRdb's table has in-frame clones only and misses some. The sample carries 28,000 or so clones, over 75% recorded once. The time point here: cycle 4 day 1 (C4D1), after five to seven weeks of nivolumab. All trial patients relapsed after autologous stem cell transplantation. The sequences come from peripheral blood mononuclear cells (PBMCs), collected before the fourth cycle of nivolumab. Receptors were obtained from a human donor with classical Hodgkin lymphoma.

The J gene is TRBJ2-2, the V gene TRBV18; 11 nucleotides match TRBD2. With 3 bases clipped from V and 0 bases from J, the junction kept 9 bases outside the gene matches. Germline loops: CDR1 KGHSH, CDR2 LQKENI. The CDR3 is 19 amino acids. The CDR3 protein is CASSPTGTSGFANTGELFF. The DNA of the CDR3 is TGTGCCAGCTCACCTACCGGGACTAGCGGCTTCGCGAACACCGGGGAGCTGTTTTTT.

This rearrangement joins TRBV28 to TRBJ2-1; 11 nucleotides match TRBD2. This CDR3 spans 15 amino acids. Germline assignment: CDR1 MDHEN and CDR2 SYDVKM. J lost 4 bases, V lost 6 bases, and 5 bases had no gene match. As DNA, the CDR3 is TGTGCCAGCAGCTCCCTAGCGGGAGGATACAATGAGCAGTTCTTC. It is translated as CASSSLAGGYNEQFF. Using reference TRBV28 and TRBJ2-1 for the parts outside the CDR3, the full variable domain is DVKVTQSSRYLVKRTGEKVFLECVQDMDHENMFWYRQDPGLGLRLIYFSYDVKMKEKGDIPEGYSVSREKKERFSLILESASTNQTSMYLCASSSLAGGYNEQFFGPGTRLTVL.

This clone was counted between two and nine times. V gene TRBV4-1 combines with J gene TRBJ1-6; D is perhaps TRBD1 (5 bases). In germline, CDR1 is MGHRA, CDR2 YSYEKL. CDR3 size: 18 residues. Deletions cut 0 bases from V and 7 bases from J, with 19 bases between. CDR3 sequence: CASSQEPDPGSGNSPLHF. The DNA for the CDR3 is TGCGCCAGCAGCCAAGAGCCGGACCCAGGGTCGGGCAATTCACCCCTCCACTTT.

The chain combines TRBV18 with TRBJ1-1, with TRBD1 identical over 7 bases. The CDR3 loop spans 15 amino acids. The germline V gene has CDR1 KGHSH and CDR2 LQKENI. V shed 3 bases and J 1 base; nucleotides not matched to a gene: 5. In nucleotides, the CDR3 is TGTGCCAGCTCACCCTTGGGGGACAGGAACACTGAAGCTTTCTTT. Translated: CASSPLGDRNTEAFF.

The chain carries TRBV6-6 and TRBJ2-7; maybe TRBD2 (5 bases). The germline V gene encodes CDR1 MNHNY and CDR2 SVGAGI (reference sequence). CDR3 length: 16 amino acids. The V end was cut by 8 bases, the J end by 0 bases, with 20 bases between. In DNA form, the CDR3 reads TGTGCCAGCGGTCCGACTATCCTAAGAAGCTCCTACGAGCAGTACTTC. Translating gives CASGPTILRSSYEQYF.

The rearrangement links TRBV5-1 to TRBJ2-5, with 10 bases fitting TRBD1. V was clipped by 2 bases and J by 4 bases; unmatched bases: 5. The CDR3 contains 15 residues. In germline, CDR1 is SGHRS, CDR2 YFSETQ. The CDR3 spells CASSFGDRGAETQYF. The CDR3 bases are TGCGCCAGCAGCTTCGGGGACAGGGGAGCAGAGACCCAGTACTTC.

CDR3 in amino acids: CASSPTVMNTEAFF. CDR3 bases: TGTGCCAGTAGTCCGACAGTCATGAACACTGAAGCTTTCTTT. The chain couples TRBV19 to TRBJ1-1; D may be TRBD1 (5 bases). Between the trimmed V and J ends, which lost 5 bases and 0 bases, there was a span of 10 bases. Per the germline V gene, CDR1 is LNHDA and CDR2 is SQIVND (reference sequence). The CDR3 covers 14 residues. Supplemented by reference TRBV19 and TRBJ1-1, the full variable domain reads DGGITQSPKYLFRKEGQNVTLSCEQNLNHDAMYWYRQDPGQGLRLIYYSQIVNDFQKGDIAEGYSVSREKKESFPLTVTSAQKNPTAFYLCASSPTVMNTEAFFGQGTRLTVV.

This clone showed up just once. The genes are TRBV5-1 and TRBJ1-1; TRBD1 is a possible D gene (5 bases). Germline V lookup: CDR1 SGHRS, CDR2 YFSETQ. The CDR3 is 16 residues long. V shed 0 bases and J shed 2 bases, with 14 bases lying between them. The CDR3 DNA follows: TGCGCCAGCAGCTTGGCCGGGGGTATGGGCAACACTGAAGCTTTCTTT. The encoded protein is CASSLAGGMGNTEAFF.

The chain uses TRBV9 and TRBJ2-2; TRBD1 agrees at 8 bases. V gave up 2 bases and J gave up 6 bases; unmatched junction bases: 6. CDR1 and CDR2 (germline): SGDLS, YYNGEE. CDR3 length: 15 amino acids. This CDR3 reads CASSVSDRAPGELFF. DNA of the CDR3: TGTGCCAGCAGCGTCTCGGACAGGGCCCCCGGGGAGCTGTTTTTT. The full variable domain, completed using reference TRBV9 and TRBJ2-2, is DSGVTQTPKHLITATGQRVTLRCSPRSGDLSVYWYQQSLDQGLQFLIQYYNGEERAKGNILERFSAQQFPDLHSELNLSSLELGDSALYFCASSVSDRAPGELFFGEGSRLTVL.

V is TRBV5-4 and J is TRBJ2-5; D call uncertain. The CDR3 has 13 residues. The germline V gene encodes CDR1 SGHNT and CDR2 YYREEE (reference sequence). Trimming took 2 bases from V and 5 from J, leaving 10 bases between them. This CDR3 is CASSFDRVETQYF. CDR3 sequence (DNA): TGTGCCAGCAGCTTTGACCGTGTTGAGACCCAGTACTTC.

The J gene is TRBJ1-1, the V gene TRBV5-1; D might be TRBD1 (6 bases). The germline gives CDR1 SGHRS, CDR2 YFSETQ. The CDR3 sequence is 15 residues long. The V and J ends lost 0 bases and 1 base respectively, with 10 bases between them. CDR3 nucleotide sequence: TGCGCCAGCAGCTTGGATAGGGGGACGAACACTGAAGCTTTCTTT. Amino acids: CASSLDRGTNTEAFF.

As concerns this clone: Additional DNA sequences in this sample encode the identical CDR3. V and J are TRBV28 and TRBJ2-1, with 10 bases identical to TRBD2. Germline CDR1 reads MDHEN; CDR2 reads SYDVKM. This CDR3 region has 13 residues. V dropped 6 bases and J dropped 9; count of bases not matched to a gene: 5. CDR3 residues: CASRAGGPGEQFF. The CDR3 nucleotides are TGTGCCAGCAGAGCGGGAGGGCCCGGTGAGCAGTTCTTC. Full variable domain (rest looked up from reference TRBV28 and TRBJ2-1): DVKVTQSSRYLVKRTGEKVFLECVQDMDHENMFWYRQDPGLGLRLIYFSYDVKMKEKGDIPEGYSVSREKKERFSLILESASTNQTSMYLCASRAGGPGEQFFGPGTRLTVL.

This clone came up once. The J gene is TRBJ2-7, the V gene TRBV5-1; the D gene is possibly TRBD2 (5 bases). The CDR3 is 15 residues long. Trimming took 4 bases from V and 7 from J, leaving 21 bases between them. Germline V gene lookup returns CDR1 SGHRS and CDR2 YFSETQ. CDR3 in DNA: TGCGCCAGCAGCCCCTATGTGGGAGATACGCGTGAGCAGTACTTC. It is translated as CASSPYVGDTREQYF.